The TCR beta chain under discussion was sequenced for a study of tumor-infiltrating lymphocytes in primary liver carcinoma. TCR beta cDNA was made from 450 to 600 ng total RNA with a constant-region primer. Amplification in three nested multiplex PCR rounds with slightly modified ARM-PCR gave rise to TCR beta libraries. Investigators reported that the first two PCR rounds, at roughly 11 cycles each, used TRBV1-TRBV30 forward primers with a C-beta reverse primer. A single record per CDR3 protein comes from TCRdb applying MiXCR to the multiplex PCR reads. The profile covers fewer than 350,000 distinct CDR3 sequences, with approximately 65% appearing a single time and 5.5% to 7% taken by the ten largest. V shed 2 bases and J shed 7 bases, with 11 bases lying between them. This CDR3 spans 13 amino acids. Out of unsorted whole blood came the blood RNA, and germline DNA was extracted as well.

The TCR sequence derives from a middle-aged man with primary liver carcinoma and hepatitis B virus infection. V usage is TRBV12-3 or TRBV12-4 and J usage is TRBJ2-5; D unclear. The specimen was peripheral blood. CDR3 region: CASSLPSRGTQYF. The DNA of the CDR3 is TGTGCCAGCAGTTTACCCTCACGAGGGACCCAGTACTTC.